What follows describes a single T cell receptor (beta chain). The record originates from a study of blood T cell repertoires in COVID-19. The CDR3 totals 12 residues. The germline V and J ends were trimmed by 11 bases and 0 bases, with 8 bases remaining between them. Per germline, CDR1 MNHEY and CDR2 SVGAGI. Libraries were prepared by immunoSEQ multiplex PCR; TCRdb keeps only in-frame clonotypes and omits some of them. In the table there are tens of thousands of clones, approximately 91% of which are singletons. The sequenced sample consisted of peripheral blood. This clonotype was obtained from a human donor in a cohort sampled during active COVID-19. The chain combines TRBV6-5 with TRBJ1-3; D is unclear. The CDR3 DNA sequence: TGTGCCGTCCGGGACTCTGGAAACACCATATATTTT. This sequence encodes CAVRDSGNTIYF.